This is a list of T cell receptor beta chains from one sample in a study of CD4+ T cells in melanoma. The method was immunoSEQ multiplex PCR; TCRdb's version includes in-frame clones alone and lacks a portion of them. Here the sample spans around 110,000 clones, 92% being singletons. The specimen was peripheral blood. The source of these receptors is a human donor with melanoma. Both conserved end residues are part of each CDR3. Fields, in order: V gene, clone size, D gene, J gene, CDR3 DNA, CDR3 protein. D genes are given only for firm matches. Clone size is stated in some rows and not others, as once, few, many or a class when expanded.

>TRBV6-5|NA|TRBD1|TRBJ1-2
TGTGCCAGCAGTGGCCAAACAGGGGGCACCAATGGCTACACCTTC
CASSGQTGGTNGYTF
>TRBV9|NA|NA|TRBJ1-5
TGTGCCAGCAGCGTAAACGGAAAGGGCCATCAGCCCCAGCATTTT
CASSVNGKGHQPQHF
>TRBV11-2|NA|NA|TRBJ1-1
TGTGCCAGCAGCTTAATCGAGGGCCAAACTGAAGCTTTCTTT
CASSLIEGQTEAFF
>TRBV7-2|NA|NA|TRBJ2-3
TGTGCCAGCAGCTTAGATCAGGGAGATACGCAGTATTTT
CASSLDQGDTQYF
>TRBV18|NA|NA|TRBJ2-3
TGTGCCAGCTCTCGATATAGCGGAGATACGCAGTATTTT
CASSRYSGDTQYF
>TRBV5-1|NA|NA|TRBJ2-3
TGCGCCAGTTGGGCGAGTCGTAGCACAGATACGCAGTATTTT
CASWASRSTDTQYF
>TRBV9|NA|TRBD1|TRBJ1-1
TGTGCCAGCAGCGTAGAGGGGACAGGGGGAGAAAACACTGAAGCTTTCTTT
CASSVEGTGGENTEAFF
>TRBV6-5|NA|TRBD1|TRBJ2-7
TGTGCCAGCAGCCAGGGACAGGGACCTATCGAGCAGTACTTC
CASSQGQGPIEQYF
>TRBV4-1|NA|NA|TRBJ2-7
TGCGCCAGCAGCCAAGTCGCGCGGGAAATCGAGCAGTACTTC
CASSQVAREIEQYF
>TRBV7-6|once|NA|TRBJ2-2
TGTGCCAGCAGCTTAGTCGCAGGGGCAAGCGGGGAGCTGTTTTTT
CASSLVAGASGELFF
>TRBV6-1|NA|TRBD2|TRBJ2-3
TGTGCCAGCAGTGAAGGGTGGACTAGCGGGGCAGATACGCAGTATTTT
CASSEGWTSGADTQYF
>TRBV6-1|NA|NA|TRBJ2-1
TGTGCCAGCAGTGACCGTCGGGATCCCAACAATGAGCAGTTCTTC
CASSDRRDPNNEQFF
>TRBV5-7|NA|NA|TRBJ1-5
TGTGCCAGCAAGGACCATGTGGGCTTTAGCAATCAGCCCCAGCATTTT
CASKDHVGFSNQPQHF
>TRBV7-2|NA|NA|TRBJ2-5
TGTGCCAGCATCCCGTACAGCGGCCTGGGAGAGACCCAGTACTTC
CASIPYSGLGETQYF
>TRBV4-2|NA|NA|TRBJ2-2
TGTGCCAGCAGCCAAGATACAGCGGCCGGGGAGCTGTTTTTT
CASSQDTAAGELFF
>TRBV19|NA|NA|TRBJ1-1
TGTGCCAGTAGTCAGAATAACATCGGAGCTTTCTTT
CASSQNNIGAFF
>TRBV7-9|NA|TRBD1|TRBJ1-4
TGTGCCAGCAGCTTAGCGGGGACAGGGGGCCAGGAAAAACTGTTTTTT
CASSLAGTGGQEKLFF
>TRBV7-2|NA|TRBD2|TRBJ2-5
TGTGCCAGCAGCCCTAGGGCTAGCGGGATGGGGGAGACCCAGTACTTC
CASSPRASGMGETQYF
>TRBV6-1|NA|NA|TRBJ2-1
TGTGCCAGCAGTGATATTGCCCGACGGGCCTCGTCGGTTGAGCAGTTCTTC
CASSDIARRASSVEQFF
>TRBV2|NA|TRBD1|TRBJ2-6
TGTGCCAGTCGGGACAGGACGTCTGGGGCCAACGTCCTGACTTTC
CASRDRTSGANVLTF